The 2 T cell receptor beta chains listed next were all sequenced from one sample in a study of T-cell reconstitution after alpha-beta-depleted transplantation in children. Study-wide results and limits: One year post-transplant, T-cell counts and diversity were largely derived from T cells produced anew.

Their antigens remain unidentified. Preparation of the TCRbeta library involved a method that used unique molecular identifiers. TCRdb ran MiXCR on the PCR reads and lists one entry per CDR3 protein. The sample lists around 270,000 distinct CDR3 sequences, over 7.5% seen once, with about 8.2% in the top ten. This sample comprised peripheral blood, obtained 360 days after TCRalphabeta/CD19-depleted stem cell transplant. The receptors shown here come from a female patient between 2 and 15 years old who had a stem cell transplant for Fanconi anemia, so the T cells may come from the graft donor.

This clonotype showed up many times. This chain links TRBV12-3 or TRBV12-4 with TRBJ1-4, with 10 bases fitting TRBD1. Trimming took 6 bases from V and 7 from J; bases not matched to a gene: 8. This CDR3 region has 15 residues. This CDR3 is CASRATGTGAEKLFF. In DNA form, the CDR3 reads TGTGCCAGCAGGGCAACCGGGACAGGGGCTGAAAAACTGTTTTTT.

This clonotype was seen ten or more times. The rearrangement joins TRBV7-9 to TRBJ2-1; D ambiguous. Germline V gene lookup returns CDR1 SEHNR and CDR2 FQNEAQ (reference sequence). The V and J ends lost 6 bases and 9 bases respectively, with 9 bases between them. There are 11 residues in the CDR3. CDR3 residues: CASSKGSEQFF. In DNA form, the CDR3 reads TGTGCCAGCAGTAAAGGTAGTGAGCAGTTCTTC.